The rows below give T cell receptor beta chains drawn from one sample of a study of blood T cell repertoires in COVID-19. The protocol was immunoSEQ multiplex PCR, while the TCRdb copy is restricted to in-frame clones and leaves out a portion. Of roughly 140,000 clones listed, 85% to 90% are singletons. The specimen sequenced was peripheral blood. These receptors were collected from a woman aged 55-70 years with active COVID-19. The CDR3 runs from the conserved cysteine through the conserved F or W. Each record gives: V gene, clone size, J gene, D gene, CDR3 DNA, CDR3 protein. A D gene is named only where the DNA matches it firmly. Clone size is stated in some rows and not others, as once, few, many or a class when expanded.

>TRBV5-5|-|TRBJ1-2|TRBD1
TGTGCCAGCAGCTTGAGGGGACAGGGCTATGGCTACACCTTC
CASSLRGQGYGYTF
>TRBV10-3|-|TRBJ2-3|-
TGTGCCATCAGTGAGGGGATACGGGGGGATACGCAGTATTTT
CAISEGIRGDTQYF
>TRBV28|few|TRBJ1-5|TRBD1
TGTGCCAGCAGTTTGACCAGGGGGCTAAACAATCAGCCCCAGCATTTT
CASSLTRGLNNQPQHF
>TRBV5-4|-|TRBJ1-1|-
TGTGCCAGCAGCCGTAAGACAGACACTGAAGCTTTCTTT
CASSRKTDTEAFF
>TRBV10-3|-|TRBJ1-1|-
TGTGCCATCAATCCTAACCGAAACACTGAAGCTTTCTTT
CAINPNRNTEAFF
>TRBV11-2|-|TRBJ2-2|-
TGTGCCAGCAGCCCCAGGGGATCTCACACCGGGGAGCTGTTTTTT
CASSPRGSHTGELFF
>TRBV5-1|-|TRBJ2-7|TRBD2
TGCGCCAGCAGCCTGGGACTAGCGGGGACCTACGAGCAGTACTTC
CASSLGLAGTYEQYF
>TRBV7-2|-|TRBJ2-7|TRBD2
TGTGCCAGCAGCTTATCTAGCGGGAACGAGCAGTACTTC
CASSLSSGNEQYF
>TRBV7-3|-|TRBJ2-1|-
TGTGCCAGCAGCCCTAGGTGGGCTAGCCCCGATAGGAATCAGGAGCAGTTCTTC
CASSPRWASPDRNQEQFF
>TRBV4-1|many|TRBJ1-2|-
TGCGCCAGCAGCCTGGGGGGGCTCTATGGCTACACCTTC
CASSLGGLYGYTF
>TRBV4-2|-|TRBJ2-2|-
TGTGCCAGCAGCCAAGAGGTAAAGTCCACGGGCACCGGGGAGCTGTTTTTT
CASSQEVKSTGTGELFF
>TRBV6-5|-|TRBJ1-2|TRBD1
TGTGCCAGCAGCGCGACAGGGGGCTATGGCTACACCTTC
CASSATGGYGYTF
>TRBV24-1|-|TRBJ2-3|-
TGTGCCACCAGTGATCTTAGTGGGCGAGATACGCAGTATTTT
CATSDLSGRDTQYF
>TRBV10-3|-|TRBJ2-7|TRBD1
TGTGCCATCAGTGAGGACAGGGTCTACGAGCAGTACTTC
CAISEDRVYEQYF
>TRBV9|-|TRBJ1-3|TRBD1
TGTGCCAGCAGCCCCGGGGGAAGGGGGCCGGGAAACACCATATATTTT
CASSPGGRGPGNTIYF
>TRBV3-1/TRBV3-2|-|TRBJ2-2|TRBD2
TGTGCCAGCGGGGGGCTAGCGGGACCGGTCGGGGAGCTGTTTTTT
CASGGLAGPVGELFF
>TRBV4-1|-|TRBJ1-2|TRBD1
TGCGCCAGCAGCAACCGGGACAGGGATAACTATGGCTACACCTTC
CASSNRDRDNYGYTF
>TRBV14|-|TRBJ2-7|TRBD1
TGTGCCAGCAGCCAAAATCGAGGGACAGGGGGCTTCGACGAGCAGTACTTC
CASSQNRGTGGFDEQYF
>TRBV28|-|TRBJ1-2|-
TGTGCCAGCAGTTCGACTGGTTCGGGCTATGGCTACACCTTC
CASSSTGSGYGYTF
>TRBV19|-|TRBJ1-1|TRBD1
TGTGCCAGTATTCACAGGGGGAGCACTGAAGCTTTCTTT
CASIHRGSTEAFF
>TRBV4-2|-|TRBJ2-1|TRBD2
TGTGCCAGCAAGCCGGGACTAGAGTGGTATGGTGAGCAGTTCTTC
CASKPGLEWYGEQFF
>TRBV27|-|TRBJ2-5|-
TGTGCCAGCAGTACAAAACAGGGTTTGCCGCGGGAGACCCAGTACTTC
CASSTKQGLPRETQYF
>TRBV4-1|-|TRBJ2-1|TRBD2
TGCGCCAGCAGCCTGTCCGGGGCTAGCGGGGTCAATGAGCAGTTCTTC
CASSLSGASGVNEQFF
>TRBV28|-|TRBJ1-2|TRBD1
TGTGCCAGCAGTCCAGGGGGGTGGAATGGCTACACCTTC
CASSPGGWNGYTF
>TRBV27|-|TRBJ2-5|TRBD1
TGTGCCAGCAGTTTATGGACAGGGGGTCAAGAGACCCAGTACTTC
CASSLWTGGQETQYF
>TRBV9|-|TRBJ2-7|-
TGTGCCAGCAGCGTCGGGGATGGGAACTCCTACGAGCAGTACTTC
CASSVGDGNSYEQYF
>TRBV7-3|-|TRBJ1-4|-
TGTGCCAGCATATTAGAGGTGGGTACTGCAACTAATGAAAAACTGTTTTTT
CASILEVGTATNEKLFF
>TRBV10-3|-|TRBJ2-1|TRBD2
TGTGCCATCAGTGAAGCGGGAGGGGACAATGAGCAGTTCTTC
CAISEAGGDNEQFF
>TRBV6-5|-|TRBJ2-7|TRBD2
TGTGCCAGCAGTTTAGCGGGAGGCCCCTACGAGCAGTACTTC
CASSLAGGPYEQYF
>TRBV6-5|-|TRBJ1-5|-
TGTGCCAGCAGTTCCGGGACTTTTAGCAATCAGCCCCAGCATTTT
CASSSGTFSNQPQHF
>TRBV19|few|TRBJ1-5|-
TGTGCCAGTAGTGGTTGGGAGGGCAATCAGCCCCAGCATTTT
CASSGWEGNQPQHF
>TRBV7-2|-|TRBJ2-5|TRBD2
TGTGCCAGCAGTCCGAACCCGGGACTAGCGGGAGTGGGCGGGGAGACCCAGTACTTC
CASSPNPGLAGVGGETQYF
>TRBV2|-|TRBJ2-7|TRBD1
TGTGCCAGCAGTGAGGGCCCCGGGACAGCTAGCTCCTACGAGCAGTACTTC
CASSEGPGTASSYEQYF
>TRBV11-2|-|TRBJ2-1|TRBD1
TGTGCCAGCAGCTGGGGACAGGGGGCAAGTGAGCAGTTCTTC
CASSWGQGASEQFF
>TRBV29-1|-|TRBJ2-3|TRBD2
TGCAGCGTTGGGCTAGCGGTGAGCACAGATACGCAGTATTTT
CSVGLAVSTDTQYF
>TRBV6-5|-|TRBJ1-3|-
TGTGCCAGCAATCCCGGGGGGTCTGGAAACACCATATATTTT
CASNPGGSGNTIYF
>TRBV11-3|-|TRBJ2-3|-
TGTGCCAGCAGCCCAAAAAGGGGAACCGGGTCCGCCACAGATACGCAGTATTTT
CASSPKRGTGSATDTQYF
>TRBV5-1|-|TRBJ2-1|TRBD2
TGCGCCAGCGGATTATCTAGCGGGATGGGTGAGCAGTTCTTC
CASGLSSGMGEQFF
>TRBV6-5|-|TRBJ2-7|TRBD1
TGTGCCAGCACCCCAGTCCAGGGGGCTAACTACGAGCAGTACTTC
CASTPVQGANYEQYF
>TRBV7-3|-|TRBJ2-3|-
TGTGCCAGCAGCTTATCTAGAGCCGATACGCAGTATTTT
CASSLSRADTQYF
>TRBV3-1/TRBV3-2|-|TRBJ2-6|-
TGTGCCAGCAGCCCGTCTGGGGCCAACGTCCTGACTTTC
CASSPSGANVLTF
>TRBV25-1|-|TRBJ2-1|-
TGTGCCAGCAGTGAATCGAGGGTGTACAATGAGCAGTTCTTC
CASSESRVYNEQFF
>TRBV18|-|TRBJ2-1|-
TGTGCCAGCTCACTTAAAGGACAGGGCGGGGGTTTCGGCTCCTACAATGAGCAGTTCTTC
CASSLKGQGGGFGSYNEQFF
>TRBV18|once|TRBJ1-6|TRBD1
TGTGCCAGCTCACTTGGACAGGAGCGATCACCCCTCCACTTT
CASSLGQERSPLHF
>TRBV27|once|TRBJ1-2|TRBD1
TGTGCCAGCAGTTATCTCACAGGGGGCGGTGGCTACACCTTC
CASSYLTGGGGYTF
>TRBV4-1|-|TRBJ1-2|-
TGCGCCAGCAGCCAGCAAGCAGCGGACGGTCTCTATGGCTACACCTTC
CASSQQAADGLYGYTF
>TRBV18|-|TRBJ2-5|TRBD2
TGTGCCAGCTCGAACGGGCTAGCGGGACCAAGGGAGACCCAGTACTTC
CASSNGLAGPRETQYF
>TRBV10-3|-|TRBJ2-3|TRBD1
TGTGCCATCAGTTCCCACCGGGACAGGGGGGACACAGATACGCAGTATTTT
CAISSHRDRGDTDTQYF
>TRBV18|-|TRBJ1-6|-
TGTGCCAGCTCACCAGACAGACATAATTCACCCCTCCACTTT
CASSPDRHNSPLHF
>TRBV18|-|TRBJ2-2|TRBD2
TGTGCCAGCTCACCATTTACTAGCGGGAGCGTGACCGGGGAGCTGTTTTTT
CASSPFTSGSVTGELFF
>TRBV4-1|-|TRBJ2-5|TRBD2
TGCGCCAGCAGCCAGGCCCCGACTAGCGGGGGGCGGAGGGGGGAGACCCAGTACTTC
CASSQAPTSGGRRGETQYF
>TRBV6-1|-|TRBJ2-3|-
TGTGCCAGCAGTGAGGGGGCGGGTACAGATACGCAGTATTTT
CASSEGAGTDTQYF